The rows below give T cell receptor beta chains drawn from one sample of a study of shared clonotypes between healthy human individuals. Clones were read by immunoSEQ multiplex PCR, and TCRdb kept only the in-frame ones, dropping some. The table lists about 2.3 million clones, about 92% of them singletons. Material: naive CD4+ T cells from PBMCs. The source is a man younger than 30 in good health. Some clones in this sample may be carry-over from other donors' samples. CDR3s include the opening cysteine and the closing phenylalanine or tryptophan. A D gene is named only where the DNA matches it firmly. Clone size is given for some rows only: seen once, a few or many times, or a class if the clone is expanded.

cdr3_aa cdr3_nt j_call d_call clone_size v_call
CASSPRERELPEQYF TGTGCCAGCAGCCCCAGGGAGCGGGAGCTCCCCGAGCAGTACTTC TRBJ2-7 TRBD2 - TRBV7-9
CATKDRGANEKLFF TGTGCCACAAAAGACAGGGGTGCTAATGAAAAACTGTTTTTT TRBJ1-4 TRBD1 - TRBV19
CASSADRLNTEAFF TGTGCCAGCTCAGCGGACAGGTTGAACACTGAAGCTTTCTTT TRBJ1-1 TRBD1 - TRBV18
CASSLGLPSGELFF TGTGCCAGCAGCCTGGGGCTTCCGTCCGGGGAGCTGTTTTTT TRBJ2-2 - - TRBV28
CASSRGGTTKNIQYF TGTGCCAGCAGTAGGGGTGGGACCACCAAAAACATTCAGTACTTC TRBJ2-4 - - TRBV5-6
CASSSAGTGREAFF TGTGCCAGCAGCTCTGCCGGGACAGGGAGGGAAGCTTTCTTT TRBJ1-1 TRBD1 - TRBV7-2
CASSPRYQGVNEQYF TGTGCCAGCTCACCACGCTATCAGGGTGTCAACGAGCAGTACTTC TRBJ2-7 - - TRBV18
CASSREPGRNTDTQYF TGCGCCAGCAGCCGAGAACCGGGCCGAAACACAGATACGCAGTATTTT TRBJ2-3 - once TRBV4-1
CASSYGQEETQYF TGTGCCAGCAGCTACGGACAGGAAGAGACCCAGTACTTC TRBJ2-5 TRBD1 - TRBV7-2
CASSFLGTANTEAFF TGTGCCAGCAGTTTTCTAGGGACAGCGAACACTGAAGCTTTCTTT TRBJ1-1 TRBD1 - TRBV7-2
CASRVGDRPNQPQHF TGTGCCAGCAGGGTGGGGGACAGACCCAATCAGCCCCAGCATTTT TRBJ1-5 TRBD1 - TRBV6-6
CASSGRASGRLLETQYF TGTGCCAGCAGTGGAAGGGCTAGCGGGAGACTCTTGGAGACCCAGTACTTC TRBJ2-5 TRBD2 - TRBV28
CASSPGNYGYTF TGTGCCAGCAGCCCCGGTAACTATGGCTACACCTTC TRBJ1-2 - - TRBV5-4
CASSAGSGGHNYGYTF TGCGCCAGCAGCGCGGGCTCAGGGGGACACAACTATGGCTACACCTTC TRBJ1-2 TRBD1 - TRBV5-1
CASSYLGANYGYTF TGTGCCAGCAGTTATTTGGGGGCAAACTATGGCTACACCTTC TRBJ1-2 - - TRBV28
CSVDASGTLGSYEQYF TGCAGCGTTGATGCTAGCGGGACCTTAGGGTCCTACGAGCAGTACTTC TRBJ2-7 TRBD2 - TRBV29-1
CAVGTSITNEKLFF TGTGCTGTCGGGACTTCAATAACTAATGAAAAACTGTTTTTT TRBJ1-4 - - TRBV28
CASSLIRNTEAFF TGTGCCAGCAGTTTAATCAGAAACACTGAAGCTTTCTTT TRBJ1-1 - once TRBV28
CASSPPDGAGNTIYF TGCGCCAGCAGCCCGCCGGATGGCGCTGGAAACACCATATATTTT TRBJ1-3 - - TRBV5-1
CASSRAGGPRELFF TGTGCCAGCAGTCGAGCGGGAGGGCCACGGGAGCTGTTTTTT TRBJ2-2 TRBD2 once TRBV27
CASSEATGVVPQHF TGTGCCAGCAGTGAAGCCACAGGGGTCGTGCCCCAGCATTTT TRBJ1-5 TRBD1 - TRBV2
CASRLLDGNTEAFF TGTGCCAGCAGACTTTTGGACGGAAACACTGAAGCTTTCTTT TRBJ1-1 - once TRBV2
CASRRGSPSSYNEQFF TGTGCCAGCCGACGGGGGTCCCCGAGCTCCTACAATGAGCAGTTCTTC TRBJ2-1 - - TRBV2
CASSGSVAGEQFF TGTGCCAGCAGCGGCTCGGTGGCGGGGGAGCAGTTCTTC TRBJ2-1 - - TRBV2
CASSSGRGVLADTQYF TGTGCCAGCAGCTCGGGAAGAGGGGTTTTGGCAGATACGCAGTATTTT TRBJ2-3 - - TRBV5-4
CASSQADRYEQYF TGTGCCAGCAGCCAAGCAGACCGTTACGAGCAGTACTTC TRBJ2-7 - - TRBV14
CSVGRRLGEQFF TGCAGCGTTGGACGGAGGTTGGGTGAGCAGTTCTTC TRBJ2-1 - - TRBV29-1
CASSFGGNNYGYTF TGTGCCAGCAGTTTTGGAGGAAATAACTATGGCTACACCTTC TRBJ1-2 - - TRBV28
CASSLMTGNEQFF TGTGCCAGCAGTTTAATGACGGGCAATGAGCAGTTCTTC TRBJ2-1 - - TRBV28
CASTPPHGTDTQYF TGCGCCAGCACCCCACCGCACGGCACAGATACGCAGTATTTT TRBJ2-3 - - TRBV5-1
CASSLGIGTATNEKLFF TGTGCCAGCAGCTTGGGAATTGGGACCGCAACTAATGAAAAACTGTTTTTT TRBJ1-4 - - TRBV5-4
CASSPFGLAGYEQFF TGTGCCAGCAGTCCCTTCGGACTAGCGGGTTATGAGCAGTTCTTC TRBJ2-1 TRBD2 - TRBV27
CASTTGALYEQYF TGTGCCAGCACGACAGGGGCCCTCTACGAGCAGTACTTC TRBJ2-7 TRBD1 - TRBV28
CASSESLETQYF TGCGCCAGCAGTGAGTCGCTAGAGACCCAGTACTTC TRBJ2-5 - - TRBV10-2
CASSARVQPQHF TGTGCCAGCAGCGCCAGGGTACAGCCCCAGCATTTT TRBJ1-5 - - TRBV2
CASSLVVGVGKNIQYF TGCGCCAGCAGCTTGGTGGTGGGCGTCGGGAAAAACATTCAGTACTTC TRBJ2-4 - - TRBV5-1
CASSLASGRAQETQYF TGTGCCAGCAGCTTAGCCAGCGGGAGGGCCCAAGAGACCCAGTACTTC TRBJ2-5 TRBD2 - TRBV7-9
CASSFSNQPQHF TGTGCCAGCAGTTTTTCCAATCAGCCCCAGCATTTT TRBJ1-5 - - TRBV27
CASSQGTSGTYEQFF TGTGCCAGCAGCCAGGGGACTAGCGGGACCTATGAGCAGTTCTTC TRBJ2-1 TRBD2 - TRBV7-3
CAWSVWSTGELFF TGTGCCTGGAGTGTTTGGAGCACCGGGGAGCTGTTTTTT TRBJ2-2 - - TRBV30
CASSLSSTPVYEQYF TGTGCCAGCAGCTTATCGTCGACTCCTGTCTACGAGCAGTACTTC TRBJ2-7 - - TRBV7-2
CASSLALIKGQVRNEQFF TGTGCCAGCAGCTTAGCGCTAATAAAGGGACAGGTAAGGAATGAGCAGTTCTTC TRBJ2-1 TRBD1 - TRBV7-6
CASSYGEDTQYF TGTGCCAGCAGTTACGGGGAAGATACGCAGTATTTT TRBJ2-3 - - TRBV6-5
CASSLRGARGEKLFF TGTGCCAGCAGCTTGAGGGGGGCGCGCGGTGAAAAACTGTTTTTT TRBJ1-4 - - TRBV5-4
CASSSPRGIPSGANVLTF TGTGCCAGCAGCTCGCCCCGAGGCATCCCCTCTGGGGCCAACGTCCTGACTTTC TRBJ2-6 - - TRBV5-8
CASSLTARGGTYNEQFF TGTGCCAGCAGCCTAACCGCCCGCGGGGGAACCTACAATGAGCAGTTCTTC TRBJ2-1 TRBD2 - TRBV7-3
CATGQLKLFF TGTGCCACCGGTCAGTTGAAACTGTTTTTT TRBJ1-4 - - TRBV15
CASSVGNNYGYTF TGTGCCAGCAGTGTCGGGAACAACTATGGCTACACCTTC TRBJ1-2 - - TRBV6-1
CATGGGPFNYGYTF TGTGCCACGGGTGGAGGGCCCTTCAACTATGGCTACACCTTC TRBJ1-2 - - TRBV28